A selection of T cell receptor beta chains follows, all from one sample in a study of T-cell memory formation after mild COVID-19. A single record per CDR3 protein comes from TCRdb applying MiXCR to the 5' RACE reads. The table has about 350,000 distinct CDR3 sequences, around 13% seen once. Source material: PBMCs or a T cell subset sorted from them (not recorded which). These receptor sequences come from a man between 18 and 29 years old who had mild COVID-19 (a few samples of this study predate the infection). Cell type and time point are not known. Each CDR3 is given with its conserved first and last residue. A D gene is named only where the DNA matches it firmly. A clone size is listed for some rows: how often the clone was seen (once, few, many), or a class if it is expanded.

abundance: NA; v_gene: TRBV20-1; j_gene: TRBJ2-1; d_gene: TRBD2; CDR3aa: CSGQSGGVYNEQFF; CDR3nt: TGCAGTGGGCAGAGCGGGGGGGTTTACAATGAGCAGTTCTTC
abundance: NA; v_gene: TRBV7-9; j_gene: TRBJ1-2; d_gene: NA; CDR3aa: CASSTTVNYGYTF; CDR3nt: TGTGCCAGCAGCACGACAGTGAACTATGGCTACACCTTC
abundance: many; v_gene: TRBV5-6; j_gene: TRBJ2-7; d_gene: NA; CDR3aa: CASSLEGHEQYF; CDR3nt: TGTGCCAGCAGCTTGGAAGGCCACGAGCAGTACTTC
abundance: NA; v_gene: TRBV20-1; j_gene: TRBJ2-3; d_gene: NA; CDR3aa: CSSSPGAGDTQYF; CDR3nt: TGCAGTTCCTCCCCGGGGGCGGGAGATACGCAGTATTTT
abundance: few; v_gene: TRBV28; j_gene: TRBJ2-2; d_gene: NA; CDR3aa: CASSYRFFPTGELFF; CDR3nt: TGTGCCAGCAGTTACAGGTTTTTCCCCACCGGGGAGCTGTTTTTT
abundance: few; v_gene: TRBV7-2; j_gene: TRBJ2-5; d_gene: NA; CDR3aa: CASSSTGTVETQYF; CDR3nt: TGTGCCAGCAGCTCCACAGGGACGGTTGAGACCCAGTACTTC
abundance: few; v_gene: TRBV6-5; j_gene: TRBJ1-3; d_gene: NA; CDR3aa: CASSYSSSLFSGNTIYF; CDR3nt: TGTGCCAGCAGTTACTCGTCCAGTCTTTTCTCTGGAAACACCATATATTTT
abundance: few; v_gene: TRBV10-3; j_gene: TRBJ2-3; d_gene: TRBD1; CDR3aa: CAISDTGTGLDTQYF; CDR3nt: TGTGCCATCAGTGATACCGGGACAGGGCTAGATACGCAGTATTTT
abundance: NA; v_gene: TRBV11-2; j_gene: TRBJ2-5; d_gene: NA; CDR3aa: CASSPGGRLEETQYF; CDR3nt: TGTGCCAGCAGCCCTGGGGGACGACTTGAAGAGACCCAGTACTTC
abundance: few; v_gene: TRBV29-1; j_gene: TRBJ1-1; d_gene: NA; CDR3aa: CSADWEWKAFF; CDR3nt: TGCAGCGCCGACTGGGAGTGGAAAGCTTTCTTT
abundance: many; v_gene: TRBV4-1; j_gene: TRBJ2-4; d_gene: NA; CDR3aa: CASSKLDGENIQYF; CDR3nt: TGCGCCAGCTCTAAGTTGGATGGGGAAAACATTCAGTACTTC
abundance: medium-sized; v_gene: TRBV12-3/TRBV12-4; j_gene: TRBJ2-1; d_gene: TRBD1; CDR3aa: CASRQGIGNEQFF; CDR3nt: TGTGCCAGCAGACAGGGGATCGGGAATGAGCAGTTCTTC
abundance: NA; v_gene: TRBV6-5; j_gene: TRBJ1-5; d_gene: NA; CDR3aa: CASSLTPKGNQPQHF; CDR3nt: TGTGCCAGCAGTCTTACACCCAAAGGCAATCAGCCCCAGCATTTT
abundance: few; v_gene: TRBV7-9; j_gene: TRBJ2-3; d_gene: NA; CDR3aa: CASRLPVGTDTQYF; CDR3nt: TGTGCCAGCAGGCTCCCGGTTGGCACAGATACGCAGTATTTT
abundance: many; v_gene: TRBV12-3/TRBV12-4; j_gene: TRBJ1-1; d_gene: NA; CDR3aa: CASSLYGGNTEAFF; CDR3nt: TGTGCCAGCAGTTTATATGGAGGGAACACTGAAGCTTTCTTT
abundance: NA; v_gene: TRBV20-1; j_gene: TRBJ2-5; d_gene: TRBD2; CDR3aa: CSARSGGDLSQYF; CDR3nt: TGCAGTGCTAGAAGCGGGGGGGACTTATCCCAGTACTTC
abundance: few; v_gene: TRBV24-1; j_gene: TRBJ1-5; d_gene: TRBD1; CDR3aa: CATSGRGSNQPQHF; CDR3nt: TGTGCCACCAGTGGCAGGGGGAGCAATCAGCCCCAGCATTTT
abundance: few; v_gene: TRBV7-3; j_gene: TRBJ2-1; d_gene: NA; CDR3aa: CASSPQARGAYNEQFF; CDR3nt: TGTGCCAGCAGCCCCCAGGCCAGGGGTGCCTACAATGAGCAGTTCTTC
abundance: NA; v_gene: TRBV7-9; j_gene: TRBJ2-5; d_gene: TRBD2; CDR3aa: CASSSFRTSGPQETQYF; CDR3nt: TGTGCCAGCAGCTCGTTTCGGACTAGCGGCCCACAAGAGACCCAGTACTTC
abundance: many; v_gene: TRBV5-4; j_gene: TRBJ2-5; d_gene: TRBD2; CDR3aa: CASSTKRGGQETQYF; CDR3nt: TGTGCCAGCAGCACAAAGCGGGGGGGACAAGAGACCCAGTACTTC
abundance: few; v_gene: TRBV6-5; j_gene: TRBJ1-4; d_gene: NA; CDR3aa: CASSYSPRWRGRIGEKLFF; CDR3nt: TGTGCCAGCAGTTACTCCCCGCGGTGGCGGGGCAGGATAGGCGAAAAACTGTTTTTT
abundance: NA; v_gene: TRBV11-2; j_gene: TRBJ1-6; d_gene: NA; CDR3aa: CASSLGRSPLHF; CDR3nt: TGTGCCAGCAGCTTAGGAAGGTCACCCCTCCACTTT
abundance: NA; v_gene: TRBV30; j_gene: TRBJ2-5; d_gene: NA; CDR3aa: CAWSPAYQETQYF; CDR3nt: TGTGCCTGGAGTCCGGCGTATCAAGAGACCCAGTACTTC
abundance: few; v_gene: TRBV27; j_gene: TRBJ1-2; d_gene: NA; CDR3aa: CASTRRPGQGFRDGYTF; CDR3nt: TGTGCCAGCACCCGCCGCCCCGGTCAGGGGTTTAGGGATGGCTACACCTTC
abundance: many; v_gene: TRBV10-3; j_gene: TRBJ1-5; d_gene: NA; CDR3aa: CAISERDSNQPQHF; CDR3nt: TGTGCCATCAGTGAAAGGGATAGCAATCAGCCCCAGCATTTT
abundance: NA; v_gene: TRBV7-3; j_gene: TRBJ2-5; d_gene: TRBD2; CDR3aa: CASSSTSLETQYF; CDR3nt: TGTGCCAGCAGCTCGACTAGCTTAGAGACCCAGTACTTC
abundance: few; v_gene: TRBV9; j_gene: TRBJ2-3; d_gene: NA; CDR3aa: CASSVAGGTPSVDTQYF; CDR3nt: TGTGCCAGCAGCGTAGCTGGTGGGACCCCGTCGGTGGATACGCAGTATTTT
abundance: few; v_gene: TRBV5-4; j_gene: TRBJ2-5; d_gene: NA; CDR3aa: CASSLALSKETQYF; CDR3nt: TGTGCCAGCAGCTTGGCCCTTAGCAAGGAGACCCAGTACTTC
abundance: few; v_gene: TRBV12-3/TRBV12-4; j_gene: TRBJ1-5; d_gene: NA; CDR3aa: CASSFGVGGQPQHF; CDR3nt: TGTGCCAGCAGTTTCGGGGTGGGAGGGCAGCCCCAGCATTTT